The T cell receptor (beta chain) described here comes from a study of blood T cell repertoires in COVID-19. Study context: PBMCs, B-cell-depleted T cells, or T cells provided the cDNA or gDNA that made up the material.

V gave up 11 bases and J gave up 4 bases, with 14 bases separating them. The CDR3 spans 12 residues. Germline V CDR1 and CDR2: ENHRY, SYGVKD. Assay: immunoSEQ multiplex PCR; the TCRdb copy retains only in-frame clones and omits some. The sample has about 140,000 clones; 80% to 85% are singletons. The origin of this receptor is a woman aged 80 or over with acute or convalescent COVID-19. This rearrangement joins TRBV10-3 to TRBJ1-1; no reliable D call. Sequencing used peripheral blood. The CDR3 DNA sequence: TGTGCCTCCTCATCGAGGGCCACTGAAGCTTTCTTT. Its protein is CASSSRATEAFF.